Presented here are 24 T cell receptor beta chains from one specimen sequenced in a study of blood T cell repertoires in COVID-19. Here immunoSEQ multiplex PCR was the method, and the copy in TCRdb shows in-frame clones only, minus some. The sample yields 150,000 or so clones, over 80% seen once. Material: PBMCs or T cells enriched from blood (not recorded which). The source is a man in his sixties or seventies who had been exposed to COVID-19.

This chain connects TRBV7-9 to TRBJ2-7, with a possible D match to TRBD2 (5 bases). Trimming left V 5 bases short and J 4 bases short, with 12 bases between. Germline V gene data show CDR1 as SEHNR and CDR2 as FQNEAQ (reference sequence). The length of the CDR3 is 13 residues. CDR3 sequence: CASSPDLPYEQYF. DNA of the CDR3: TGTGCCAGCAGCCCGGACTTACCTTACGAGCAGTACTTC.

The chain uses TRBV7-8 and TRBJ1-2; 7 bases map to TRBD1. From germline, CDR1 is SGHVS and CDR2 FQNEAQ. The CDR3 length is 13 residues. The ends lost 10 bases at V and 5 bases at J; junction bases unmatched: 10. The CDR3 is CATTGDLLYGYTF. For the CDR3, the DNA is TGTGCCACTACAGGGGACCTATTGTATGGCTACACCTTC.

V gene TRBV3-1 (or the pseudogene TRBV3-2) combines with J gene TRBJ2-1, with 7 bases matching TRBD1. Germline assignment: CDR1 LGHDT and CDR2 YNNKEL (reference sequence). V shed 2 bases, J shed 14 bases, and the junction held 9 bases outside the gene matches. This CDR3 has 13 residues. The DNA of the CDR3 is TGTGCCAGCAGCCAATCAGAGGGACAGAAGAAGTTCTTC. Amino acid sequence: CASSQSEGQKKFF.

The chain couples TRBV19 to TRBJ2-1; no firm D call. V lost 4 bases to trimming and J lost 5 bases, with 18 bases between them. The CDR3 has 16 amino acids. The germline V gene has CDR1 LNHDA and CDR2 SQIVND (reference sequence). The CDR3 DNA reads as TGTGCCAGTAGTACGCGACCTTTTGGCGGCCACAATGAGCAGTTCTTC. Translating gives CASSTRPFGGHNEQFF.

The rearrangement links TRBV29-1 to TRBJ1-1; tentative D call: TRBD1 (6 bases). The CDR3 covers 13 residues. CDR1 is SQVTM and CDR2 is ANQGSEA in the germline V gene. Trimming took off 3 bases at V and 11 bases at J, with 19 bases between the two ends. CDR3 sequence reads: CSVDHEGTGRAFF. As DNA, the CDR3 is TGCAGCGTTGACCATGAGGGAACAGGGCGGGCTTTCTTT.

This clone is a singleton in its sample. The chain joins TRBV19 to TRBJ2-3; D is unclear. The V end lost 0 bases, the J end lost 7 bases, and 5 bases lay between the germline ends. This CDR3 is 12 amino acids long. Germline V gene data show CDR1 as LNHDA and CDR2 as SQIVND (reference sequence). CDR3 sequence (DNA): TGTGCCAGTAGTATAGATAGCAATACGCAGTATTTT. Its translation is CASSIDSNTQYF.

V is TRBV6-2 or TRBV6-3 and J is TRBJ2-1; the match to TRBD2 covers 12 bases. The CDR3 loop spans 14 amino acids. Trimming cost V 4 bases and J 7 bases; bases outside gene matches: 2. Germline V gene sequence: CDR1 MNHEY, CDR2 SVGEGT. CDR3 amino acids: CASSSTSGRNEQFF. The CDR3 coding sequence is TGTGCCAGCAGTTCAACTAGCGGGAGGAATGAGCAGTTCTTC.

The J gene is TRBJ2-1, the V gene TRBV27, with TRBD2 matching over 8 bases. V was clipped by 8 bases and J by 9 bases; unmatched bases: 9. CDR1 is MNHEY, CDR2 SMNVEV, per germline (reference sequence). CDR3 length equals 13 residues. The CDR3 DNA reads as TGTGCCAGCGCAATGCGGGGGGCCCGTGAGCAGTTCTTC. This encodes CASAMRGAREQFF.

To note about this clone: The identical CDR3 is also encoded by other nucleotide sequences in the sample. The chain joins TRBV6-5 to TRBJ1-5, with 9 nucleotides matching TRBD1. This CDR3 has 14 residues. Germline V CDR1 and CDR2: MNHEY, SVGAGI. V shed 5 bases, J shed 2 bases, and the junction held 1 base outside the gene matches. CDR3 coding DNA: TGTGCCAGCAGTAGGACAGGGGGCAATCAGCCCCAGCATTTT. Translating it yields CASSRTGGNQPQHF.

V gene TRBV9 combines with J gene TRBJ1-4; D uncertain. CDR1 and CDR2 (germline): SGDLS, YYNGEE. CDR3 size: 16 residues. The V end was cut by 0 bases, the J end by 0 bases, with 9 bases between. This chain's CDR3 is CASSVDPLPTNEKLFF. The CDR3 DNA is TGTGCCAGCAGCGTAGACCCCCTACCAACTAATGAAAAACTGTTTTTT.

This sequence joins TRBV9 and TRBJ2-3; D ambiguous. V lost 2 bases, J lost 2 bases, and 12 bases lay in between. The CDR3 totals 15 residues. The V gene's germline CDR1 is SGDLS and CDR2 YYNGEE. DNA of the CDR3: TGTGCCAGCAGCGTCGTGGCCCTCCCCACAGATACGCAGTATTTT. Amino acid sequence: CASSVVALPTDTQYF.

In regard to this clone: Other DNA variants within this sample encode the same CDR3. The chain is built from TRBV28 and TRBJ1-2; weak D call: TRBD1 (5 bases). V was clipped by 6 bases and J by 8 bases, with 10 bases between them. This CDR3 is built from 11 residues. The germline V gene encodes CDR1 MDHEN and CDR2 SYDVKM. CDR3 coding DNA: TGTGCCAGCAGCCGTAGGGGCGGCTACACCTTC. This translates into CASSRRGGYTF.

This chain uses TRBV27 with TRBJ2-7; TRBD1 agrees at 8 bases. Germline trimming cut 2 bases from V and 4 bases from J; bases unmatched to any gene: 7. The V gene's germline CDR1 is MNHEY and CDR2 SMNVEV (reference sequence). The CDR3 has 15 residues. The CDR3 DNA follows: TGTGCCAGCAGTTTAGCGGGACAGGCGCAATACGAGCAGTACTTC. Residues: CASSLAGQAQYEQYF.

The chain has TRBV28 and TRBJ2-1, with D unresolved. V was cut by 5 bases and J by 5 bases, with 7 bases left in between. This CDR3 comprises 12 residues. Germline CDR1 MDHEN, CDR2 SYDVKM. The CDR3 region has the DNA TGTGCCAGCAGTATACTCAACAATGAGCAGTTCTTC. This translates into CASSILNNEQFF.

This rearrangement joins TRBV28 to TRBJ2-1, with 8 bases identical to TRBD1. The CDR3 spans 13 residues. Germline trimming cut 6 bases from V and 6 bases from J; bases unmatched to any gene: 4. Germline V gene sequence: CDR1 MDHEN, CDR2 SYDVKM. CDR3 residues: CASRAGGLNEQFF. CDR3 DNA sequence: TGTGCCAGCAGGGCAGGGGGCCTCAATGAGCAGTTCTTC.

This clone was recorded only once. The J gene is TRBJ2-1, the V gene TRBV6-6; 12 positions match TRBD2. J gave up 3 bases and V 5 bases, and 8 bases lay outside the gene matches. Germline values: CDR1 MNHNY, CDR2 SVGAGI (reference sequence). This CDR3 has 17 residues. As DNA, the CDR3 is TGTGCCAGCAGTCAAACACGACTAGCGGGGGTCTACAATGAGCAGTTCTTC. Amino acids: CASSQTRLAGVYNEQFF.

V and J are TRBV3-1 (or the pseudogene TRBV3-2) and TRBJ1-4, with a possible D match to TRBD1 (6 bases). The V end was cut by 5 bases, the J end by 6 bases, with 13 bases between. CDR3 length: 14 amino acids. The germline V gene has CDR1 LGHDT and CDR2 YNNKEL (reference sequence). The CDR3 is CASSDRGAHEKLFF. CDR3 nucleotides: TGTGCCAGCAGCGATCGGGGGGCGCATGAAAAACTGTTTTTT.

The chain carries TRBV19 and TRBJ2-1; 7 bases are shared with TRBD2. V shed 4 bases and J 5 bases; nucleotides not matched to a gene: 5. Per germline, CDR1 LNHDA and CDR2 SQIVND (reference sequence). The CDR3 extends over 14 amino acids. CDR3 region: CASSNRGRDNEQFF. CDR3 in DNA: TGTGCCAGTAGTAATCGGGGGAGGGACAATGAGCAGTTCTTC.

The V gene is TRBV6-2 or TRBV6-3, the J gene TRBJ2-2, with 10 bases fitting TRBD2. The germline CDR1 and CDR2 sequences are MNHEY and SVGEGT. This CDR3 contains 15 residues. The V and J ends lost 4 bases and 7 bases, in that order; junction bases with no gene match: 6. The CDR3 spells CASSSGLAYIGELFF. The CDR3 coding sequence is TGTGCCAGCAGTTCGGGACTAGCGTACATCGGGGAGCTGTTTTTT.

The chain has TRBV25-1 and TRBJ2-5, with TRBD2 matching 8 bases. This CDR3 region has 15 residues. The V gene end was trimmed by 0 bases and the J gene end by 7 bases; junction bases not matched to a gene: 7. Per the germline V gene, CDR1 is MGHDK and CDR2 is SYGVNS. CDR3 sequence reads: CASSEYVSGSGTQYF. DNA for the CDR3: TGTGCCAGCAGTGAATATGTAAGCGGGAGTGGGACCCAGTACTTC.

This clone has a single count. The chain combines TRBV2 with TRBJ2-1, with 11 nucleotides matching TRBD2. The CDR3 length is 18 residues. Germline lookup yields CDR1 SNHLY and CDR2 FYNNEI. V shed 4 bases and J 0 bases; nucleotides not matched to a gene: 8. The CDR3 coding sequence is TGTGCCAGCAGTGGGCTGACTAGCGGGAAAAGCTCCTACAATGAGCAGTTCTTC. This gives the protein CASSGLTSGKSSYNEQFF.

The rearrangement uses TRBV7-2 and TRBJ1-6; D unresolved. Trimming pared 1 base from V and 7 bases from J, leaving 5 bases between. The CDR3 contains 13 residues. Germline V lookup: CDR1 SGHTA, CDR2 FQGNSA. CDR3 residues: CASSLGQNSPLHF. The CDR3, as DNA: TGTGCCAGCAGCTTAGGTCAGAATTCACCCCTCCACTTT.

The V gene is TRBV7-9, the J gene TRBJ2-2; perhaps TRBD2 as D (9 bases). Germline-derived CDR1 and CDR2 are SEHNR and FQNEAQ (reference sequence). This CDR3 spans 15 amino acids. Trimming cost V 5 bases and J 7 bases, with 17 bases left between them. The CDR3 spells CASSTGGTSSGELFF. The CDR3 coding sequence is TGTGCCAGCAGCACAGGGGGGACTAGCAGCGGGGAGCTGTTTTTT.

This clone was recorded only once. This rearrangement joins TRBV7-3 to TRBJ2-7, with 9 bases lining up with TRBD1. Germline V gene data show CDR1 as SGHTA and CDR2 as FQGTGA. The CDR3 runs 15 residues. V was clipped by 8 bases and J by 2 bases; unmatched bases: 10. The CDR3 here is CASALAGTGPYEQYF. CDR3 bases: TGTGCCAGCGCCTTGGCCGGGACAGGGCCCTACGAGCAGTACTTC.